Presented here are 3 T cell receptor beta chains from one specimen sequenced in a study of blood T cell repertoires in COVID-19. Clones were sequenced by immunoSEQ multiplex PCR, and TCRdb holds only the in-frame ones, with some missing. The table records 250,000 to 350,000 clones, 80% to 95% of them present only once. Sequenced material: PBMCs or T cells enriched from blood (not recorded which). These receptors all stem from a woman between 25 and 40 years old who had recovered from COVID-19.

The chain uses TRBV5-4 and TRBJ1-4; the D gene is possibly TRBD1 (5 bases). The V end was cut by 4 bases, the J end by 0 bases, with 10 bases between. Germline CDR1 reads SGHNT; CDR2 reads YYREEE (reference sequence). This CDR3 spans 15 amino acids. The CDR3 here is CASSSGGATNEKLFF. The CDR3 DNA reads as TGTGCCAGCAGCAGTGGGGGGGCAACTAATGAAAAACTGTTTTTT.

The genes are TRBV7-2 and TRBJ1-2, with D perhaps TRBD1 (6 bases). The germline V gene has CDR1 SGHTA and CDR2 FQGNSA. This CDR3 is 15 amino acids long. V lost 2 bases and J lost 5, with 15 bases in between. CDR3 in amino acids: CASSLRLSGEYGYTF. The CDR3 nucleotides read TGTGCCAGCAGCTTAAGGTTGTCAGGGGAATATGGCTACACCTTC.

CDR3 bases: TGTGCCAGCCGGGAATCCGGGGCCAACGTCCTGACTTTC. Protein sequence: CASRESGANVLTF. This chain links TRBV2 with TRBJ2-6; D is possibly TRBD2 (5 bases). The CDR3 has 13 amino acids. Trimming pared 8 bases from V and 4 bases from J, leaving 9 bases between. The germline V gene has CDR1 SNHLY and CDR2 FYNNEI.